This T cell receptor (beta chain) was captured by sequencing in a study of shared clonotypes between healthy human individuals. Notes on this clone: Its specificity is unknown.

V lost 5 bases to trimming and J lost 0 bases, with 17 bases between them. This CDR3 is 17 amino acids long. Per the germline V gene, CDR1 is MDHEN and CDR2 is SYDVKM. Every subset's genomic DNA went evenly onto several immunoSEQ plates. TCRdb's copy holds only in-frame clones and misses some; the assay was immunoSEQ multiplex PCR. The data show about 2 million clones, about 95% seen once. Positively selected for CCR7, the CD45RO-negative cells used as naive CD8 cells excluded terminally differentiated effector memory CD45RA+ cells. General study points: Researchers found naive subsets generally carried larger estimated richness than memory subsets.

This receptor was taken from a man between 18 and 29 years old in good health. Material: naive CD8+ T cells sorted from blood. The chain joins TRBV28 to TRBJ1-5, with D maybe TRBD1 (6 bases). CDR3 DNA sequence: TGTGCCAGCAGTCCGTGGACAGATAAGTATAGCAATCAGCCCCAGCATTTT. Protein product: CASSPWTDKYSNQPQHF.